These T cell receptor beta chains were read from a single sample in a study of T cells in localized non-small cell lung cancer. Assay used: immunoSEQ multiplex PCR; TCRdb lists only in-frame clones, some missing. The table lists 70,000 to 100,000 clones, about nine tenths of them singletons, with 4.1% in the top ten. This specimen was PBMCs, taken before any cancer treatment. The receptors originated from a woman aged 35 to 70 with stage II squamous cell lung carcinoma. CDR3s include the opening cysteine and the closing phenylalanine or tryptophan. The D gene is left open where the match is weak. Size is omitted from some rows. Given values are once, few, many or a class for expanded clones.

>TRBJ2-3|TRBV13|TRBD2|once
TGTGCCAGCACCCGAACTAGCGGGAAAACAGATACGCAGTATTTT
CASTRTSGKTDTQYF
>TRBJ2-7|TRBV18|NA|NA
TGTGCCAGCTCACCACCGGTTTTACAAAACGAGCAGTACTTC
CASSPPVLQNEQYF
>TRBJ1-2|TRBV28|NA|NA
TGTGCCAGCAGACTGTCAGGGGACTATGGCTACACCTTC
CASRLSGDYGYTF
>TRBJ1-5|TRBV15|TRBD1|NA
TGTGCCACCAGCAGGCGACAGGGATCCAATCAGCCCCAGCATTTT
CATSRRQGSNQPQHF
>TRBJ2-7|TRBV7-9|NA|NA
TGTGCCAGCAGCCCCCCCGGGACGGTGGACGAGCAGTACTTC
CASSPPGTVDEQYF
>TRBJ1-2|TRBV27|NA|NA
TGTGCCAGCAGTTCGGACCTCACAGGGATTCCCTATGGCTACACCTTC
CASSSDLTGIPYGYTF
>TRBJ1-1|TRBV19|NA|NA
TGTGCCAGTAGTATAGGCCCAGGGAGCACTGAAGCTTTCTTT
CASSIGPGSTEAFF
>TRBJ2-2|TRBV25-1|NA|NA
TGTGCCAGCAGTGCCCACATGCTCGCGAACACCGGGGAGCTGTTTTTT
CASSAHMLANTGELFF
>TRBJ1-1|TRBV5-1|NA|NA
TGCGCCAGCAGAACAGTTCCGACGAACACTGAAGCTTTCTTT
CASRTVPTNTEAFF
>TRBJ1-5|TRBV5-1|NA|once
TGCGCCAGCAGTAAAGGGGGGGTTGGTCAGCCCCAGCATTTT
CASSKGGVGQPQHF
>TRBJ2-6|TRBV4-1|NA|NA
TGCGCCAGCAGCACCCTGACAGGTGAGGTTGGGGCCAACGTCCTGACTTTC
CASSTLTGEVGANVLTF
>TRBJ1-5|TRBV5-5|NA|NA
TGTGCCAGCAGCTTGGTTCCGGGCCGAAGGTTTCAGCCCCAGCATTTT
CASSLVPGRRFQPQHF
>TRBJ2-1|TRBV23-1|NA|NA
TGCGCCAGCAGTCACGGGCAGACGTCCTACAATGAGCAGTTCTTC
CASSHGQTSYNEQFF
>TRBJ1-6|TRBV6-1|NA|NA
TGTGCCAGCAGTTTATCCTTGCCACCCCTCCACTTT
CASSLSLPPLHF
>TRBJ1-1|TRBV29-1|TRBD1|few
TGCAGCGTAGTACCGGGACAGGGGAGGGGAGCTTTCTTT
CSVVPGQGRGAFF
>TRBJ2-1|TRBV19|NA|NA
TGTGCCAGCGCCCCGGGACCTAGGACGCTGGACAATGAGCAGTTCTTC
CASAPGPRTLDNEQFF
>TRBJ2-5|TRBV5-6|TRBD1|once
TGTGCCAGCAGCAGGGACAGGGGGCGGGAGACCCAGTACTTC
CASSRDRGRETQYF
>TRBJ1-1|TRBV19|NA|NA
TGTGCCAGTAGTATAGTGGTAAACACTGAAGCTTTCTTT
CASSIVVNTEAFF
>TRBJ2-1|TRBV6-1|TRBD1|NA
TGTGCCACTCGACAGGGTTTTTCGGATGAGCAGTTCTTC
CATRQGFSDEQFF
>TRBJ1-3|TRBV19|NA|NA
TGTGCCAGTAGGCCGACAGTCTCTGGAAACACCATATATTTT
CASRPTVSGNTIYF
>TRBJ2-1|TRBV7-8|NA|NA
TGTGCCAGCAGCTTAGCGAGGGACAATGAGCAGTTCTTC
CASSLARDNEQFF
>TRBJ1-5|TRBV5-4|NA|NA
TGTGCCAGCAGCTCTGGAGGGAGGAGCGGCAATCAGCCCCAGCATTTT
CASSSGGRSGNQPQHF
>TRBJ1-3|TRBV2|NA|NA
TGTGCCAGCAGGTACACCGACTCTGGAAACACCATATATTTT
CASRYTDSGNTIYF
>TRBJ2-1|TRBV6-1|NA|NA
TGTGCCAGCAGTCGGGCCTCCGGCTCCTACAATGAGCAGTTCTTC
CASSRASGSYNEQFF
>TRBJ2-7|TRBV7-8|TRBD1|NA
TGTGCCAGCAGCTCCGCGGGCAGGGGGAAATCCTACGAGCAGTACTTC
CASSSAGRGKSYEQYF
>TRBJ1-6|TRBV28|NA|NA
TGTGCCAGCCTCTCCGGGGGAAGGAATTCACCCCTCCACTTT
CASLSGGRNSPLHF
>TRBJ2-1|TRBV5-4|TRBD2|NA
TGTGCCGTCCATTCACCCGGGGGGGCCTCATCCTACAATGAGCAGTTCTTC
CAVHSPGGASSYNEQFF
>TRBJ2-5|TRBV5-1|TRBD1|NA
TGCGCCAGCAGCCCCGAGGGGGCAGAGACCCAGTACTTC
CASSPEGAETQYF
>TRBJ2-7|TRBV19|TRBD1|NA
TGTGCCAGTAGTCCCGGCGGGACAGGGTCCTACGAGCAGTACTTC
CASSPGGTGSYEQYF
>TRBJ1-2|TRBV30|NA|once
TGTGCCTGGAGGAAGAGCAGCTATGGCTACACCTTC
CAWRKSSYGYTF
>TRBJ1-1|TRBV5-4|NA|NA
TGTGCCAGCAGCTCGTCCGACAGGCAAACACGGACTGAAGCTTTCTTT
CASSSSDRQTRTEAFF
>TRBJ1-3|TRBV19|NA|NA
TGTGCCACCAATACTAATCCGGGACGGAGCTCTGGAAACACCATATATTTT
CATNTNPGRSSGNTIYF
>TRBJ2-1|TRBV5-4|TRBD2|NA
TGTGCCAGCAGCCGGACTAGCGGGGGTTTCGATGAGCAGTTCTTC
CASSRTSGGFDEQFF
>TRBJ2-3|TRBV15|NA|NA
TGTGCCACCAGCAGAGAGGTGGGTACGCAGTATTTT
CATSREVGTQYF
>TRBJ1-1|TRBV5-1|NA|NA
TGCGCCAGCAGCTTGGGAGGCAACACTGAAGCTTTCTTT
CASSLGGNTEAFF
>TRBJ1-1|TRBV11-2|NA|NA
TGTGCCAGCAGCTTCCGGGGATTGAACACTGAAGCTTTCTTT
CASSFRGLNTEAFF
>TRBJ2-1|TRBV5-1|NA|NA
TGCGCCAGCAGCTTACAGGATTCCTACAATGAGCAGTTCTTC
CASSLQDSYNEQFF
>TRBJ2-5|TRBV28|NA|NA
TGTGCCAGCAGTGACCTCACAGGGCGATCCAACCAAGAGACCCAGTACTTC
CASSDLTGRSNQETQYF
>TRBJ2-7|TRBV2|NA|NA
TGTGCCAGCAGTGACATTGGCGGCGGTATTTTGTTATACGAGCAGTACTTC
CASSDIGGGILLYEQYF
>TRBJ1-4|TRBV27|NA|NA
TGTGCCAGCAGTTTTGGGGGGCTTGGGGAAAAACTGTTTTTT
CASSFGGLGEKLFF
>TRBJ2-7|TRBV5-8|NA|NA
TGTGCCAGCACCCCACGGGTTACCTACGAGCAGTACTTC
CASTPRVTYEQYF
>TRBJ1-6|TRBV5-1|NA|NA
TGCGCCAGCAGCCCCACGGATGGCCGGAGCTCCTATAATTCACCCCTCCACTTT
CASSPTDGRSSYNSPLHF
>TRBJ2-3|TRBV19|NA|NA
TGTGCCAGTAACCGGGACTTACTCACAGATACGCAGTATTTT
CASNRDLLTDTQYF
>TRBJ2-2|TRBV5-6|TRBD1|NA
TGTGCCAGCAGCGTGGGACAGATAAACACCGGGGAGCTGTTTTTT
CASSVGQINTGELFF
>TRBJ1-5|TRBV6-6|NA|NA
TGTGCCAGCAGTCCTCCGACAGCTAATCAGCCCCAGCATTTT
CASSPPTANQPQHF
>TRBJ2-2|TRBV19|NA|NA
TGTGCCAGTAGGGGCGGGGAGCTGTTTTTT
CASRGGELFF
>TRBJ2-7|TRBV10-3|NA|few
TGTGCCATCAGTGAGGGGCCCCGCGCGGGGTTCTACGAGCAGTACTTC
CAISEGPRAGFYEQYF
>TRBJ1-2|TRBV5-6|NA|NA
TGTGCCAGCAGCTTACCTAATTCCCCAGCTAACTATGGCTACACCTTC
CASSLPNSPANYGYTF
>TRBJ1-1|TRBV29-1|NA|NA
TGCAGCGGTTCTCTGGATGGCTCCACTGAAGCTTTCTTT
CSGSLDGSTEAFF
>TRBJ2-3|TRBV30|NA|NA
TGTGCCTGGAACACAGGGACAGATACGCAGTATTTT
CAWNTGTDTQYF
>TRBJ2-2|TRBV19|NA|NA
TGTGCCAGTAGTATGGCCCGTCTAGACGGGGAGCTGTTTTTT
CASSMARLDGELFF
>TRBJ1-2|TRBV10-2|TRBD1|once
TGCGCCAGCAGGGGTCAGACAGGGAGCTATGGCTACACCTTC
CASRGQTGSYGYTF
>TRBJ2-5|TRBV5-8|TRBD2|NA
TGTGCCAGCAGCTTGGGACTAGCGGGGCTGGAAGAGACCCAGTACTTC
CASSLGLAGLEETQYF
>TRBJ1-4|TRBV7-2|NA|NA
TGTGCCAGCAGCGCAATCCGGGACCCCAGGGAAAAACTGTTTTTT
CASSAIRDPREKLFF
>TRBJ2-7|TRBV5-1|TRBD2|once
TGCGCCAGCAGCTTAAGTTGGACTAGCGAGCACGAGCAGTACTTC
CASSLSWTSEHEQYF
>TRBJ2-1|TRBV15|NA|NA
TGTGCCACCAGCAGGAAGGATGTAGGGGAGCAGTTCTTC
CATSRKDVGEQFF
>TRBJ2-1|TRBV5-1|TRBD1|NA
TGCGCCAGCAGCTTCGACAGGGGGCGGGGTGAGCAGTTCTTC
CASSFDRGRGEQFF
>TRBJ2-6|TRBV19|NA|NA
TGTGCCAGTACCGGGACTGGGGCCAACGTCCTGACTTTC
CASTGTGANVLTF
>TRBJ2-7|TRBV5-6|TRBD1|NA
TGTGCCAGCAGCTTTGAGAAACCGGGACAGGGGGTATACGAGCAGTACTTC
CASSFEKPGQGVYEQYF